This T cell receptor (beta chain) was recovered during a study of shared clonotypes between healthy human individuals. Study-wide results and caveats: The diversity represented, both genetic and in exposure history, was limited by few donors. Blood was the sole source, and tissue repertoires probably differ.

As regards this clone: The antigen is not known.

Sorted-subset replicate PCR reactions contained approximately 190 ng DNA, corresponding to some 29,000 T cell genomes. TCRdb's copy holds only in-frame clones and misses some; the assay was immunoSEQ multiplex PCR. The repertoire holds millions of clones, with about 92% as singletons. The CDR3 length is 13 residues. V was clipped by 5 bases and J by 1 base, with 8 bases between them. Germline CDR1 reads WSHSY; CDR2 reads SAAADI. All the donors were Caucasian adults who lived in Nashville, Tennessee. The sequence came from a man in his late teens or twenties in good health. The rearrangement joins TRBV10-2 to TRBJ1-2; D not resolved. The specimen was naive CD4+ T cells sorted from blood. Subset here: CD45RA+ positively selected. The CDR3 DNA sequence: TGCGCCAGCAGTAGGGCCTTTAACTATGGCTACACCTTC. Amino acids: CASSRAFNYGYTF.